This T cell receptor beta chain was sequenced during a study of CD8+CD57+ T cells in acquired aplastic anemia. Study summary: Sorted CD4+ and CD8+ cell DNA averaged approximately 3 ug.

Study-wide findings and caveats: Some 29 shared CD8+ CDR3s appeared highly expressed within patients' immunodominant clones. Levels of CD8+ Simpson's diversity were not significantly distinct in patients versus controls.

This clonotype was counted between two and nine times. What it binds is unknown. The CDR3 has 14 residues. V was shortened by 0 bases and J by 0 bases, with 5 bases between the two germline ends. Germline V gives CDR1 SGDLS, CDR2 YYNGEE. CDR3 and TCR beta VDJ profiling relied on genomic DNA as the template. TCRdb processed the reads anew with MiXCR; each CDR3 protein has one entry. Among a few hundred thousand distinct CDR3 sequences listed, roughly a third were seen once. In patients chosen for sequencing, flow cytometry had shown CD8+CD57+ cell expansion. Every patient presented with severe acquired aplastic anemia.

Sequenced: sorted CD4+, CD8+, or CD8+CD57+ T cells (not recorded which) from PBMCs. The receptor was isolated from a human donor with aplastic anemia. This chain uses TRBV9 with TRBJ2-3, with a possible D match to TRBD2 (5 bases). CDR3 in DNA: TGTGCCAGCAGCGTAGCGGGGAGCACAGATACGCAGTATTTT. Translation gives CASSVAGSTDTQYF.